Listed below are T cell receptor beta chains from one sample, sequenced in a study of persistence of HIV-infected CD4 T cells. Sequencing used immunoSEQ multiplex PCR; TCRdb keeps in-frame clones, though not all of them. The repertoire includes roughly 16,000 clones, 65% of them detected once, and approximately 9.2% sits in the top ten. No antigen has been identified for these receptors. This material consisted of CD4+ T cells sorted from PBMCs after roughly 17-hour stimulation, taken from a patient who received antiretroviral therapy. These receptors were obtained from an adult woman with HIV who was CMV-seropositive. Each CDR3 is given with its conserved first and last residue. Each record gives: clone size, V gene, J gene, D gene, CDR3 length, CDR3 protein, CDR3 DNA. A D gene is named only where the DNA matches it firmly. Clone size appears in some rows only: once, few, many, or a class for an expanded clone.

-	TRBV19	TRBJ1-1	-	14	CASSIRHSNTEAFF	TGTGCCAGTAGTATAAGACACTCGAACACTGAAGCTTTCTTT
-	TRBV2	TRBJ1-6	TRBD1	14	CASIADRAGSPLHF	TGTGCCAGCATTGCGGACAGGGCGGGATCACCCCTCCACTTT
-	TRBV19	TRBJ2-1	TRBD2	16	CASSISVLAGGNEQFF	TGTGCCAGTAGTATTTCGGTACTAGCGGGGGGTAATGAGCAGTTCTTC
-	TRBV6-4	TRBJ1-2	-	11	CASSGGYGYTF	TGTGCCAGCAGTGGGGGATATGGCTACACCTTC
few	TRBV5-1	TRBJ2-2	TRBD2	14	CASSPLAVIGELFF	TGCGCCAGCAGTCCCCTAGCGGTTATCGGGGAGCTGTTTTTT
-	TRBV10-3	TRBJ2-1	-	11	CAISELTEQFF	TGTGCCATCAGTGAGCTGACAGAGCAGTTCTTC
-	TRBV5-1	TRBJ1-2	-	13	CASSPDLDDIYTF	TGCGCCAGCAGCCCGGATTTGGATGATATCTACACCTTC
-	TRBV9	TRBJ1-1	-	15	CASSVVGGMNTEAFF	TGTGCCAGCAGCGTAGTAGGGGGGATGAACACTGAAGCTTTCTTT
-	TRBV2	TRBJ1-1	TRBD1	12	CASSLDRAEAFF	TGTGCCAGCAGCCTAGACAGGGCTGAAGCTTTCTTT
-	TRBV10-1	TRBJ1-1	-	13	CASRREMNTEAFF	TGCGCCAGCAGGCGCGAAATGAACACTGAAGCTTTCTTT
-	TRBV30	TRBJ1-1	TRBD1	12	CAWSPGQGLAFF	TGTGCCTGGAGTCCGGGACAGGGTTTAGCTTTCTTT
-	TRBV7-8	TRBJ2-1	TRBD2	18	CASSRQASGGSQSNEQFF	TGTGCCAGCAGCCGGCAGGCTAGCGGGGGGTCCCAATCCAATGAGCAGTTCTTC
few	TRBV2	TRBJ1-6	-	16	CASRLAGGSYNSPLHF	TGTGCCAGCAGGCTGGCTGGAGGCTCCTATAATTCACCCCTCCACTTT
-	TRBV29-1	TRBJ1-2	TRBD1	12	CSANSGQGGYTF	TGCAGCGCCAACTCCGGACAGGGCGGCTACACCTTC
-	TRBV6-4	TRBJ1-5	TRBD1	15	CALAGGLYSNQPQHF	TGTGCCCTAGCAGGGGGGTTATATAGCAATCAGCCCCAGCATTTT
-	TRBV3-1/TRBV3-2	TRBJ2-3	TRBD2	16	CASSQEVLADTDTQYF	TGTGCCAGCAGCCAAGAGGTCCTAGCGGACACAGATACGCAGTATTTT
-	TRBV29-1	TRBJ2-3	-	13	CSVPGPREDTQYF	TGCAGCGTTCCGGGACCCCGGGAAGATACGCAGTATTTT
-	TRBV7-8	TRBJ1-1	TRBD1	14	CASSSGQAVLAAFF	TGTGCCAGCAGCTCCGGACAGGCCGTCTTAGCAGCTTTCTTT
-	TRBV5-1	TRBJ1-1	TRBD1	17	CASRERDRGRVNTEAFF	TGCGCCAGCAGGGAACGGGACAGGGGGCGTGTGAACACTGAAGCTTTCTTT
once	TRBV5-5	TRBJ2-3	TRBD2	16	CASLLGGGPSTDTQYF	TGTGCCAGCCTTCTTGGCGGGGGTCCTAGCACAGATACGCAGTATTTT
-	TRBV7-6	TRBJ1-4	TRBD1	14	CASSRTGDNEKLFF	TGTGCCAGCAGCCGAACAGGGGATAATGAAAAACTGTTTTTT
-	TRBV2	TRBJ2-3	-	14	CASSVFTSTDTQYF	TGTGCCAGCAGTGTGTTCACTAGCACAGATACGCAGTATTTT
-	TRBV9	TRBJ1-2	-	15	CASSVDITGGYGYTF	TGTGCCAGCAGCGTAGATATTACCGGGGGCTATGGCTACACCTTC
few	TRBV24-1	TRBJ2-2	-	16	CATSDLSRANTGELFF	TGTGCCACCAGTGATTTGTCCAGGGCGAACACCGGGGAGCTGTTTTTT
medium-sized	TRBV2	TRBJ1-5	TRBD1	13	CASSQGASQPQHF	TGTGCCAGCAGCCAGGGGGCAAGCCAGCCCCAGCATTTT
few	TRBV9	TRBJ2-3	TRBD2	15	CASSVGYGGADTQYF	TGTGCCAGCAGCGTAGGATACGGGGGGGCAGATACGCAGTATTTT
-	TRBV14	TRBJ2-1	TRBD2	13	CASQRGPYNEQFF	TGTGCCAGTCAGCGGGGGCCTTACAATGAGCAGTTCTTC
-	TRBV10-3	TRBJ2-2	-	14	CAITLGRDTGELFF	TGTGCCATCACTCTCGGCCGGGACACCGGGGAGCTGTTTTTT
medium-sized	TRBV7-8	TRBJ1-1	TRBD1	15	CASTVSGQVGTEAFF	TGTGCCAGCACAGTATCGGGACAGGTCGGAACTGAAGCTTTCTTT
-	TRBV7-6	TRBJ2-7	TRBD1	15	CASSSLQGNGYEQYF	TGTGCCAGCAGCTCTTTACAGGGGAACGGCTACGAGCAGTACTTC
-	TRBV9	TRBJ2-3	TRBD2	19	CASSVVGLAGGHQKDTQYF	TGTGCCAGCAGCGTAGTTGGACTAGCGGGGGGCCATCAAAAAGATACGCAGTATTTT
once	TRBV4-1	TRBJ1-3	TRBD1	16	CASSQDPGQGWNTIYF	TGCGCCAGCAGCCAAGATCCTGGACAGGGATGGAACACCATATATTTT
-	TRBV6-5	TRBJ1-1	-	11	CATQMNTEAFF	TGTGCCACTCAGATGAACACTGAAGCTTTCTTT
medium-sized	TRBV5-1	TRBJ1-4	-	12	CASSFSGEKLFF	TGCGCCAGCAGCTTTTCGGGGGAAAAACTGTTTTTT
-	TRBV5-6	TRBJ1-2	-	13	CASSLNQNYGYTF	TGTGCCAGCAGCTTGAACCAAAACTATGGCTACACCTTC
-	TRBV30	TRBJ1-2	-	13	CASSGQTNYGYTF	TGTGCCTCCTCCGGACAGACTAACTATGGCTACACCTTC
-	TRBV5-4	TRBJ1-1	TRBD1	18	CASSLPRQGLGSVTEAFF	TGTGCCAGCAGCTTGCCAAGACAGGGACTCGGTAGCGTCACTGAAGCTTTCTTT
-	TRBV21-1	TRBJ2-5	-	19	CASSRLDRGPELLGETQYF	TGTGCCAGCAGTAGATTGGACAGGGGCCCAGAATTATTGGGAGAGACCCAGTACTTC
-	TRBV6-5	TRBJ1-2	TRBD1	13	CASSYDRVYGYTF	TGTGCCAGCAGTTACGACAGGGTCTATGGCTACACCTTC
-	TRBV5-1	TRBJ1-2	TRBD1	14	CASSLADRVGGYTF	TGCGCCAGCAGCTTGGCGGACAGGGTCGGCGGCTACACCTTC
-	TRBV6-5	TRBJ1-5	-	12	CAGSDSNQPQHF	TGTGCCGGGTCAGATAGCAATCAGCCCCAGCATTTT
once	TRBV14	TRBJ2-2	-	14	CASSQDDGLGELFF	TGTGCCAGCAGCCAAGATGATGGGCTGGGGGAGCTGTTTTTT
-	TRBV18	TRBJ1-5	-	14	CASSMAGGNQPQHF	TGTGCCAGCTCCATGGCGGGGGGCAATCAGCCCCAGCATTTT
-	TRBV9	TRBJ2-2	TRBD1	16	CASSARGDRAVRELFF	TGTGCCAGCAGCGCCCGAGGCGACAGGGCGGTGCGGGAGCTGTTTTTT
-	TRBV20-1	TRBJ2-3	-	11	CSASKADTQYF	TGCAGTGCTAGCAAAGCAGATACGCAGTATTTT